The T cell receptor beta chain described here comes from a study of neurological immune-mediated disorders. CDR3 size: 12 residues. Germline lookup yields CDR1 SGHTA and CDR2 FQGTGA. Trimming took off 4 bases at V and 3 bases at J, with 3 bases between the two ends. TCRdb reprocessed the 5' RACE reads with MiXCR, giving one entry per CDR3 protein. In the table there are tens of thousands of distinct CDR3 sequences, about a tenth of which are singletons. The chain has TRBV7-3 and TRBJ2-2; D not certain. The source material was PBMCs. This clonotype was obtained from a woman aged 25 to 39 with HTLV-1-associated myelopathy (HAM/TSP). CDR3 in amino acids: CASSSDTGELFF. CDR3 DNA sequence: TGTGCCAGCAGCTCAGACACCGGGGAGCTGTTTTTT.